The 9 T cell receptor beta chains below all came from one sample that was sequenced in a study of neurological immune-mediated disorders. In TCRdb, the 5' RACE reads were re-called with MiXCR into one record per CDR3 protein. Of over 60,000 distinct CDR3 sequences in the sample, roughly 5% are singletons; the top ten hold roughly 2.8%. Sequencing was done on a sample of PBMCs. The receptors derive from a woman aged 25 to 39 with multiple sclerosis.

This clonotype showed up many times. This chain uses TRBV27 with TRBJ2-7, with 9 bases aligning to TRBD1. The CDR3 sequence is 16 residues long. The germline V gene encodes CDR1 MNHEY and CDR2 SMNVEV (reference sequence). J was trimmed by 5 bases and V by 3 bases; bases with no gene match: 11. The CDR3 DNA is TGTGCCAGCAGTTTCGTACAGGGGGCCGCGCGGCACGAGCAGTACTTC. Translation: CASSFVQGAARHEQYF.

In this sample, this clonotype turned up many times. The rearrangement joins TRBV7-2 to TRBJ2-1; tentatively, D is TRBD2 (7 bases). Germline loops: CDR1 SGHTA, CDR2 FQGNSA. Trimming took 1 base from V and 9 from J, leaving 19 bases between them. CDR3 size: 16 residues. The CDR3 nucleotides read TGTGCCAGCAGCTTAGAGTCGTGGGGGGGCCTAGGTGAGCAGTTCTTC. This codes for CASSLESWGGLGEQFF.

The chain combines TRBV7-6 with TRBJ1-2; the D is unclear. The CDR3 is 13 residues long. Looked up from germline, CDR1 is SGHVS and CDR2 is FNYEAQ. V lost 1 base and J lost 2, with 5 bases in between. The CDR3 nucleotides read TGTGCCAGCAGCTTAGAGGAGAACTATGGCTACACCTTC. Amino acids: CASSLEENYGYTF.

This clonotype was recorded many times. CDR3: CSAREQFF. CDR3 sequence (DNA): TGCAGTGCTAGAGAGCAGTTCTTC. The chain combines TRBV20-1 with TRBJ2-1; D is uncertain. This CDR3 has 8 amino acids. Per the germline V gene, CDR1 is DFQATT and CDR2 is SNEGSKA (reference sequence). Trimming pared 0 bases from V and 12 bases from J, leaving 0 bases between.

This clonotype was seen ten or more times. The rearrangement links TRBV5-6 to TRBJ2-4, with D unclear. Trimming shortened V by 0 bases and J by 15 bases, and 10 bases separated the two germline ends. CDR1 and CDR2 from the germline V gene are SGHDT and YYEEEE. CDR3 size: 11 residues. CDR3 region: CASSLGSTWYF. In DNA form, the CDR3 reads TGTGCCAGCAGCTTGGGGTCAACGTGGTACTTC. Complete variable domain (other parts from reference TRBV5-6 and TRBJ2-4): DAGVTQSPTHLIKTRGQQVTLRCSPKSGHDTVSWYQQALGQGPQFIFQYYEEEERQRGNFPDRFSGHQFPNYSSELNVNALLLGDSALYLCASSLGSTWYFGAGTRLSVL.

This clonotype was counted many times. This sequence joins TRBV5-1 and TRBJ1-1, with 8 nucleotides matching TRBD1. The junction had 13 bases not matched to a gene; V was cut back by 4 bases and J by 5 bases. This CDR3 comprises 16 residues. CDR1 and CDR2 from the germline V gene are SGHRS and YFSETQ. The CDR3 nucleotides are TGCGCCAGCAGCCCGGTGGGGGCAGGGGGCGGAACTGAAGCTTTCTTT. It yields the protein CASSPVGAGGGTEAFF.

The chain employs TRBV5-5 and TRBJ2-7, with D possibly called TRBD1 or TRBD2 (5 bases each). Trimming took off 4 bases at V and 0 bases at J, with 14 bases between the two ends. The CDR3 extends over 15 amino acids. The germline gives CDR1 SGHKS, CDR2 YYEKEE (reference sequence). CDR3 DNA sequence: TGTGCCAGCAGCGGGACGGGCCCAAGCTCCTACGAGCAGTACTTC. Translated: CASSGTGPSSYEQYF. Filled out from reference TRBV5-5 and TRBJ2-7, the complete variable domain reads DAGVTQSPTHLIKTRGQQVTLRCSPISGHKSVSWYQQVLGQGPQFIFQYYEKEERGRGNFPDRFSARQFPNYSSELNVNALLLGDSALYLCASSGTGPSSYEQYFGPGTRLTVT.

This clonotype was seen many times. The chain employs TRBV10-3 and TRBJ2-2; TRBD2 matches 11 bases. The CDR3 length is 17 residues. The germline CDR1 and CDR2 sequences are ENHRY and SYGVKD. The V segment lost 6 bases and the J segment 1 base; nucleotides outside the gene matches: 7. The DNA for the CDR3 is TGTGCCATCAGAAGGACTAGCGGGTCGGTGAACACCGGGGAGCTGTTTTTT. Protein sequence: CAIRRTSGSVNTGELFF.

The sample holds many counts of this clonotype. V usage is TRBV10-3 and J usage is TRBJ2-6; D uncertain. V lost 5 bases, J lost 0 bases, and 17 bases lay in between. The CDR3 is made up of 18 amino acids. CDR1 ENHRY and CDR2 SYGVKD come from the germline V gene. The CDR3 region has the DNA TGTGCCATCAGTTTGCGATTTAGCACTGACTCTGGGGCCAACGTCCTGACTTTC. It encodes CAISLRFSTDSGANVLTF.